This T cell receptor beta chain was documented in a study of shared clonotypes between healthy human individuals. Study observations and caveats: Between several donors, naive CD4 clonotypes were shared at a level of around 4.8%. An anticipated effect of sequencing depth on clonotype sharing among donors was recognized.

As for this clone: The antigen remains undetermined.

Samples underwent the assay at deep level. Some clones are missing from TCRdb's copy, which holds only in-frame ones; the method was immunoSEQ multiplex PCR. The repertoire holds 550,000 to 800,000 clones, with less than 85% as singletons. The donors were all Caucasian adults (living in Nashville, Tennessee). The receptor's source is a woman in her thirties in good health. The sample consisted of memory CD4+ T cells sorted from blood. The subset was: CD45RA-negative fraction.

The CDR3 DNA follows: TGTGCCAGCAGCTTGGGACTAGCGGGAGCATTTAGTTCCTACAATGAGCAGTTCTTC. Translated: CASSLGLAGAFSSYNEQFF. The V call is TRBV5-8, the J call TRBJ2-1; 12 bases are a match to TRBD2. CDR1 is SGHTS, CDR2 YDEGEE, per germline. J lost 1 base, V lost 0 bases, and 8 bases had no gene match. The CDR3 is 19 residues long.